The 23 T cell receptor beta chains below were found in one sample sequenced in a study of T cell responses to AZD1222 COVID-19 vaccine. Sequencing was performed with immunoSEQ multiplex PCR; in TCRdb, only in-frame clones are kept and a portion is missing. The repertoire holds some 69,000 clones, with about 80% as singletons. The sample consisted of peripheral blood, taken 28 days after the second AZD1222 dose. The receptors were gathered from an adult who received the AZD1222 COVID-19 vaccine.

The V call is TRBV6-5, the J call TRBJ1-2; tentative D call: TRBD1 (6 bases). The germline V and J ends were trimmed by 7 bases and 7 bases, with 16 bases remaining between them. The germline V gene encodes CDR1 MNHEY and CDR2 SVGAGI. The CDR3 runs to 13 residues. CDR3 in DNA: TGTGCCAGCAACGCTCAGGGGAACGGTGGCTACACCTTC. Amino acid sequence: CASNAQGNGGYTF.

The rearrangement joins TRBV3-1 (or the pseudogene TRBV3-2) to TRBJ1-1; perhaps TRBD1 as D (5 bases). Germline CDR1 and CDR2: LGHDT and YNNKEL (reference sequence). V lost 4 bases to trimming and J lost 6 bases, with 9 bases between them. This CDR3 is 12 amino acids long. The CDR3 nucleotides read TGTGCCAGCAGCCCGATGGGGGCTGAAGCTTTCTTT. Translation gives CASSPMGAEAFF.

This CDR3 is CASSLTRTAGGYTF. In DNA form, the CDR3 reads TGTGCCAGCAGTCTAACCCGGACAGCAGGTGGCTACACCTTC. The V and J genes are TRBV27 and TRBJ1-2; TRBD1 is a possible D gene (6 bases). Looked up from germline, CDR1 is MNHEY and CDR2 is SMNVEV (reference sequence). The germline V and J ends were trimmed by 5 bases and 7 bases, with 17 bases remaining between them. This CDR3 region has 14 residues.

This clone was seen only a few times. CDR3 nucleotides: TGTGCCAGCTCACCATCTTTCGGGCAAGATAATTCACCCCTCCACTTT. It specifies CASSPSFGQDNSPLHF. V and J are TRBV18 and TRBJ1-6; no firm D call. The germline CDR1 and CDR2 sequences are KGHSH and LQKENI. V was trimmed by 2 bases and J by 5 bases, leaving 13 bases between them. The CDR3 loop spans 16 amino acids. The full variable domain, rest sourced from reference TRBV18 and TRBJ1-6, is NAGVMQNPRHLVRRRGQEARLRCSPMKGHSHVYWYRQLPEEGLKFMVYLQKENIIDESGMPKERFSAEFPKEGPSILRIQQVVRGDSAAYFCASSPSFGQDNSPLHFGNGTRLTVT.

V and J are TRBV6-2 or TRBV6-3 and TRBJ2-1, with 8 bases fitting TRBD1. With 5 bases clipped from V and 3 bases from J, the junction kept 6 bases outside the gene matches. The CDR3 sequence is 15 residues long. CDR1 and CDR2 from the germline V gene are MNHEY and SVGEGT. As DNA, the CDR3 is TGTGCCAGCAGTACGACAGGGGCAGGCTACAATGAGCAGTTCTTC. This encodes CASSTTGAGYNEQFF.

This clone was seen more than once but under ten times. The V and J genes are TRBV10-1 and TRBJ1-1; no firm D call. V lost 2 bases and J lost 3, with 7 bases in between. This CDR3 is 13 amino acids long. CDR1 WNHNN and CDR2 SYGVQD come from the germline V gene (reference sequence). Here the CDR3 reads CASSESPDTEAFF. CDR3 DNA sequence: TGCGCCAGCAGTGAGAGTCCGGACACTGAAGCTTTCTTT.

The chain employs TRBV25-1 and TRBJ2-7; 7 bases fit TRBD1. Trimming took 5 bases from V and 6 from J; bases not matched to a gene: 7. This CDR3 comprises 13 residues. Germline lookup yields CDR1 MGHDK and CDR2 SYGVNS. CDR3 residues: CASSNRGGLEQYF. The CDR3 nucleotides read TGTGCCAGCAGTAACAGGGGTGGCCTCGAGCAGTACTTC.

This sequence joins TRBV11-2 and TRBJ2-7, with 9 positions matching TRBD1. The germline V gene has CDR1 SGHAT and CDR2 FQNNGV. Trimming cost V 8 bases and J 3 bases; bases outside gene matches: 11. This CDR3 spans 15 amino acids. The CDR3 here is CASAKAGTGHYEQYF. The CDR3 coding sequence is TGTGCCAGCGCCAAAGCCGGGACAGGGCACTACGAGCAGTACTTC.

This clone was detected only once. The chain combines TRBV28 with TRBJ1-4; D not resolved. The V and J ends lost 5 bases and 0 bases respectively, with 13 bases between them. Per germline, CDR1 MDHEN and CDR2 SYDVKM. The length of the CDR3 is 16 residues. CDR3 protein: CASSQLVAPTNEKLFF. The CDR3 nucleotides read TGTGCCAGCAGTCAGCTTGTGGCGCCAACTAATGAAAAACTGTTTTTT. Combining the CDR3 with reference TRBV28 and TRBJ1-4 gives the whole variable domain DVKVTQSSRYLVKRTGEKVFLECVQDMDHENMFWYRQDPGLGLRLIYFSYDVKMKEKGDIPEGYSVSREKKERFSLILESASTNQTSMYLCASSQLVAPTNEKLFFGSGTQLSVL.

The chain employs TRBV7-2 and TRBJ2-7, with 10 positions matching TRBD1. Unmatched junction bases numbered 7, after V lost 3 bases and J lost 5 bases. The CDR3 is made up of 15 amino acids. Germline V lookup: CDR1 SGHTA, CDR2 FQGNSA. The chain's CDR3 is CASSFAGTGANEQYF. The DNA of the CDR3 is TGTGCCAGCAGCTTCGCCGGGACAGGGGCAAACGAGCAGTACTTC.

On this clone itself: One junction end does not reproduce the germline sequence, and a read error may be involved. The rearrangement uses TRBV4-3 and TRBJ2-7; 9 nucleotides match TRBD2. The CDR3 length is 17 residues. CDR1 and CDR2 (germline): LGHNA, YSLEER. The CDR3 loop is CARSQHRGRGGSYEQYF. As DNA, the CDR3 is TGCGCCCGCAGCCAACACCGGGGGCGGGGGGGCTCCTACGAGCAGTACTTC.

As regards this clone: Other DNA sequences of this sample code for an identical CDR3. The CDR3 region is CASRKGGANYGYTF. The CDR3 DNA is TGTGCCAGCAGAAAAGGGGGGGCAAACTATGGCTACACCTTC. The chain is built from TRBV28 and TRBJ1-2; possibly TRBD1 for D (6 bases). The V gene lost 6 bases and the J gene lost 2 bases, with 13 bases spanning the gap. CDR1 MDHEN and CDR2 SYDVKM come from the germline V gene. This CDR3 is built from 14 residues.

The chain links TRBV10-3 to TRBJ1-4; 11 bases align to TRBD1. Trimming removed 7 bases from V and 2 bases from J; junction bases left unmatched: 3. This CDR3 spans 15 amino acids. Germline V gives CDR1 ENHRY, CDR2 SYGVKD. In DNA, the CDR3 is TGTGCCATCAAACGGACAGGGGGCACTAATGAAAAACTGTTTTTT. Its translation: CAIKRTGGTNEKLFF.

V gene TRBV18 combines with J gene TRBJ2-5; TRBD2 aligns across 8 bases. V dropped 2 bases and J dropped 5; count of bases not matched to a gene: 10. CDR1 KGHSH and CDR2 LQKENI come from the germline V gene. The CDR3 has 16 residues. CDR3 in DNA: TGTGCCAGCTCACCATCTCGAGCGGGGGTCCGGGAGACCCAGTACTTC. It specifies CASSPSRAGVRETQYF.

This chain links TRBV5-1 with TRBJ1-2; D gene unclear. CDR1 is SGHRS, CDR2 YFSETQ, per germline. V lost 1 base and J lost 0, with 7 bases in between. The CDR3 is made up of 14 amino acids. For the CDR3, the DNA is TGCGCCAGCAGCTTGACGGCCGCTAACTATGGCTACACCTTC. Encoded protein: CASSLTAANYGYTF.

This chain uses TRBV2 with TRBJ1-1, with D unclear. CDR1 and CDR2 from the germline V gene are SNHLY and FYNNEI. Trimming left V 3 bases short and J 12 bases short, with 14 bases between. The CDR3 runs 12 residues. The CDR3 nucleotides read TGTGCCAGCAGTGAGTGGGATAAGAGGACTTTCTTT. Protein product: CASSEWDKRTFF.

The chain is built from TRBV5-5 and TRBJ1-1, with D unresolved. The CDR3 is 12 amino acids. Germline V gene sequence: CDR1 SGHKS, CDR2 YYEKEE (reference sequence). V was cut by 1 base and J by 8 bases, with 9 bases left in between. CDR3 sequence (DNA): TGTGCCAGCAGCTTGTGGGAGTTAGAAGCTTTCTTT. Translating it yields CASSLWELEAFF.

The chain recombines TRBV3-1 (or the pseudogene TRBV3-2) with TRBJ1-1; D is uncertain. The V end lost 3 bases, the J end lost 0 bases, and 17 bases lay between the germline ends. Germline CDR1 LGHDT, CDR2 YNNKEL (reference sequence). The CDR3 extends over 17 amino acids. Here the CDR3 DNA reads TGTGCCAGCAGCCACCAAAGGGAGGGCTGGGTGAACACTGAAGCTTTCTTT. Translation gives CASSHQREGWVNTEAFF.

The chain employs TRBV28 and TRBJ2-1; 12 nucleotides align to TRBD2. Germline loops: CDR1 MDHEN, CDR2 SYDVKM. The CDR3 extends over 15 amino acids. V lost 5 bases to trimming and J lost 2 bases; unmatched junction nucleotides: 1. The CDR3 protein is CASSPSGGAYNEQFF. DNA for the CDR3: TGTGCCAGCAGTCCTAGCGGGGGGGCCTACAATGAGCAGTTCTTC.

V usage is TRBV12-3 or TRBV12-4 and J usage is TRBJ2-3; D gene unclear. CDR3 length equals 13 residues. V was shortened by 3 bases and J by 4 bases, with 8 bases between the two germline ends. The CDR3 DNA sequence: TGTGCCAGCAGTTTTAGGTTTGCAGATACGCAGTATTTT. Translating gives CASSFRFADTQYF.

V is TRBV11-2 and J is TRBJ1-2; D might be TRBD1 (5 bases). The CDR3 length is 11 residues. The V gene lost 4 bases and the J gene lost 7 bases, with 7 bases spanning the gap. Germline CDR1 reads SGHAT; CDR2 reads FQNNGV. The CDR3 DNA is TGTGCCAGCAGCTCAAGGGGTGGCTACACCTTC. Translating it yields CASSSRGGYTF.

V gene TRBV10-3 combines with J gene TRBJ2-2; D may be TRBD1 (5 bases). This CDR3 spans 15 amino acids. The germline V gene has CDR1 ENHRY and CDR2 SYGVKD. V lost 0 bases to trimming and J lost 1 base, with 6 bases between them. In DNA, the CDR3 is TGTGCCATCAGTGAGTCGGGGCTGAACACCGGGGAGCTGTTTTTT. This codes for CAISESGLNTGELFF.

CDR3 sequence: CASGGAYQETQYF. DNA of the CDR3: TGTGCCAGCGGGGGCGCATACCAAGAGACCCAGTACTTC. The chain uses TRBV19 and TRBJ2-5; the D gene could be TRBD1 or TRBD2 (6 bases each). Trimming pared 9 bases from V and 0 bases from J, leaving 11 bases between. This CDR3 is built from 13 residues. The germline gives CDR1 LNHDA, CDR2 SQIVND (reference sequence).